This T cell receptor (beta chain) is from a study of blood T cell repertoires in COVID-19. The wider study: The samples span acute and convalescent COVID-19 from the United States, Italy and Spain. In each case, the material was cDNA or gDNA derived from T cells, B-cell-depleted T cells, or PBMCs.

Original analysis: Amplification of reference gene primers was used by the study to estimate nucleated cell counts. TCRdb's table, derived via immunoSEQ multiplex PCR, lists solely in-frame clones and lacks some. V and J calls plus clone size are reproduced from that table; the DNA served to infer D and trimming. Among 160,000 or so clones, around 80% were seen once, and the ten largest hold approximately 18%. Germline V lookup: CDR1 SGHAT, CDR2 FQDESV (reference sequence). Deletions cut 5 bases from V and 2 bases from J, with 5 bases between. The CDR3 has 12 amino acids. The source material was peripheral blood. The receptor was isolated from a woman of 80 years or more with acute or convalescent COVID-19. The chain links TRBV11-1 to TRBJ2-3; no reliable D call. CDR3 sequence reads: CASSPITDTQYF. CDR3 nucleotides: TGTGCCAGCAGCCCCATCACAGATACGCAGTATTTT. Using reference TRBV11-1 and TRBJ2-3 for the parts outside the CDR3, the full variable domain is EAEVAQSPRYKITEKSQAVAFWCDPISGHATLYWYRQILGQGPELLVQFQDESVVDDSQLPKDRFSAERLKGVDSTLKIQPAELGDSAMYLCASSPITDTQYFGPGTRLTVL.